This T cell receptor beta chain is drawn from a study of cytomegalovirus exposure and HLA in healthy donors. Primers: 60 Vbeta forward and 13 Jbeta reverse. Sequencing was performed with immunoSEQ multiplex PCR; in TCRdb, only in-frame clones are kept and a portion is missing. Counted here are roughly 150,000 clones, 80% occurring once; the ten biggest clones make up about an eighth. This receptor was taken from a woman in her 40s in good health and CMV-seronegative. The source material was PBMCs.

CDR3 in amino acids: CASATGGNQPQHF. The CDR3, as DNA: TGTGCCAGCGCAACAGGGGGCAATCAGCCCCAGCATTTT. The genes are TRBV28 and TRBJ1-5; 7 positions agree with TRBD1. The CDR3 spans 13 residues. V gave up 8 bases and J gave up 2 bases; unmatched junction bases: 3. CDR1 and CDR2 (germline): MDHEN, SYDVKM.